Listed below are T cell receptor beta chains from one sample, sequenced in a study of early T cells in non-severe SARS-CoV-2 infection. TCRdb reprocessed the 5' RACE reads with MiXCR, giving one entry per CDR3 protein. The sample shows approximately 70,000 distinct CDR3 sequences, over 10% of them seen only once. Sequenced material: whole blood, taken at baseline. The source is an adult who was a healthcare worker with PCR-confirmed SARS-CoV-2 infection or an uninfected control (not recorded which). Both conserved end residues are trimmed from each CDR3. D genes are given only for firm matches.

TRBJ2-2 TRBV7-2 - ASSRDSQSSAELF
TRBJ2-3 TRBV12-3/TRBV12-4 - ASSLEGLSTDTQY
TRBJ2-5 TRBV9 TRBD1 ASSPSDRGYTGTQY
TRBJ2-1 TRBV10-3 - AISARDQLNNEQF
TRBJ2-3 TRBV12-3/TRBV12-4 - ASRKPGSGTDTQY
TRBJ1-1 TRBV6-5 - ASSSSPRNTEAF
TRBJ1-6 TRBV3-1 - ASSPTDLHNSPLH
TRBJ2-3 TRBV28 - ASRPLKAESTDTQY
TRBJ1-5 TRBV7-2 TRBD1 ASSFDRVNQPQH
TRBJ1-2 TRBV29-1 - SVEVNTNYGYT
TRBJ1-6 TRBV7-2 TRBD1 ASSPGTGHNSPLH
TRBJ2-3 TRBV3-1 TRBD2 ASSHHGTSGGDTQY
TRBJ1-1 TRBV6-5 - ASSYGPRDTEAF
TRBJ2-2 TRBV7-2 - ASSSGASNTGELF
TRBJ1-6 TRBV7-8 - ASSILEQGASPLH
TRBJ2-1 TRBV7-8 - ASSSRGVARGTYNEQF
TRBJ2-3 TRBV27 TRBD2 ASSLIQVAGGRQY
TRBJ1-3 TRBV18 - ASSRRGSRLRHTIY
TRBJ1-1 TRBV7-8 TRBD1 ASSSQGQVNTEAF
TRBJ2-7 TRBV28 - ASSPTPPYEQY
TRBJ1-4 TRBV11-3 TRBD1 ASSLARGIEKLF
TRBJ2-3 TRBV20-1 - TVREGETDTQY
TRBJ2-1 TRBV29-1 - SVEWGNEQF
TRBJ1-1 TRBV7-6 TRBD1 ASSSWTGPNTEAF
TRBJ2-2 TRBV4-1 TRBD1 ASSQPKEIGTGPTGELF
TRBJ1-4 TRBV20-1 - SARGGRNEKLF
TRBJ1-1 TRBV20-1 - SVPLGATEAF
TRBJ2-4 TRBV20-1 - SARDQSVGVAKNIQY
TRBJ2-1 TRBV12-3/TRBV12-4 - ASSFVGGDGQF
TRBJ2-5 TRBV7-9 - ASTQGDETQY
TRBJ2-1 TRBV7-9 - ASSSETSRDEQF
TRBJ2-7 TRBV6-6 - ASSSPGGGGLYEQY
TRBJ1-2 TRBV28 - ASSSRYGYT
TRBJ1-1 TRBV28 - ATLGRGNTEAF
TRBJ1-2 TRBV2 - ASSGPANYGYT
TRBJ2-7 TRBV7-9 - ASSFGSGTYEQY
TRBJ2-7 TRBV18 - ASSPPGAWQGQSYEQY
TRBJ1-1 TRBV2 TRBD1 ASSHPDRAAVAF
TRBJ1-1 TRBV7-9 - ASSSPTGATEAF
TRBJ2-5 TRBV11-2 - ASSLTVTQETQY
TRBJ2-7 TRBV6-5 - ASSYSRVTYEQY
TRBJ2-5 TRBV6-2/TRBV6-3 - ASRDYSYQETQY
TRBJ2-1 TRBV20-1 TRBD2 SARDPGVLAGVEQF
TRBJ2-3 TRBV2 TRBD2 ASLSGGNTDTQY
TRBJ2-7 TRBV29-1 - SAQSGMGTSEQY
TRBJ1-4 TRBV6-1 - ASSEGRRRRPNEKLF
TRBJ2-3 TRBV18 TRBD2 ASSRRTSESTDTQY
TRBJ2-5 TRBV10-2 - ARGIWTQY
TRBJ1-2 TRBV5-6 - ASSPQIYGRGYT
TRBJ2-7 TRBV28 - ASSPPQGGYEQY
TRBJ2-3 TRBV5-1 TRBD1 ASSIGQGTDTQY
TRBJ2-2 TRBV5-4 - ASSFDLAGELF
TRBJ2-1 TRBV2 TRBD2 ASSVAGGSVNEQF